This is a list of T cell receptor beta chains from one sample in a study of shared clonotypes between healthy human individuals. Clones were sequenced by immunoSEQ multiplex PCR, and TCRdb holds only the in-frame ones, with some missing. The table lists more than 450,000 clones, around 79% of them singletons. Sequenced material: PBMCs. The origin of the receptors is a woman aged 35 to 49 in good health. Some clones in this sample may be carry-over from other donors' samples. Each CDR3 is given with its conserved first and last residue. A D gene is named only where the DNA matches it firmly. Not every row has a clone size; where given, it reads once, few, many or a size class.

length	D	size	V	J	CDR3	DNA
16	-	few	TRBV4-1	TRBJ1-2	CASSGATRGHPYGYTF	TGCGCCAGCAGCGGAGCGACCCGAGGACACCCCTATGGCTACACCTTC
13	-	-	TRBV25-1	TRBJ2-7	CASSERTTYEQYF	TGTGCCAGCAGTGAACGAACAACCTACGAGCAGTACTTC
15	TRBD2	-	TRBV28	TRBJ2-3	CASIPAGSSTDTQYF	TGTGCCAGCATCCCAGCGGGATCTAGCACAGATACGCAGTATTTT
15	-	-	TRBV9	TRBJ2-5	CASSVIGHPQETQYF	TGTGCCAGCAGCGTAATTGGACACCCTCAAGAGACCCAGTACTTC
14	-	many	TRBV27	TRBJ1-2	CASSLTGTRGGYTF	TGTGCCAGCAGTTTAACCGGGACCCGGGGCGGCTACACCTTC
13	-	-	TRBV2	TRBJ2-1	CASRAGIGLEQFF	TGTGCCAGCAGAGCAGGGATTGGGTTAGAGCAGTTCTTC
18	TRBD2	-	TRBV29-1	TRBJ2-7	CSVTAPGTSGSPSYEQYF	TGCAGCGTTACGGCGCCCGGGACTAGCGGGAGTCCCTCCTACGAGCAGTACTTC
18	-	-	TRBV4-1	TRBJ1-2	CASSRRITTGAGENGYTF	TGCGCCAGCAGCCGAAGGATTACGACGGGGGCAGGGGAGAATGGCTACACCTTC
16	-	-	TRBV18	TRBJ2-3	CASSPEGGPYTDTQYF	TGTGCCAGCTCACCAGAAGGGGGGCCTTACACAGATACGCAGTATTTT
16	TRBD2	many	TRBV27	TRBJ2-1	CASSLSSGDLYNEQFF	TGTGCCAGCAGTTTATCCAGCGGGGACCTATACAATGAGCAGTTCTTC
15	TRBD1	once	TRBV7-2	TRBJ2-7	CASSLPGTVSYEQYF	TGTGCCAGCAGCTTACCCGGGACAGTCTCCTACGAGCAGTACTTC
14	-	-	TRBV15	TRBJ2-7	CATSRDIVEDEQYF	TGTGCCACCAGCAGAGATATAGTAGAAGACGAGCAGTACTTC
14	-	-	TRBV28	TRBJ2-1	CASNPQGSLNEQFF	TGTGCCAGCAACCCGCAGGGGAGCCTCAATGAGCAGTTCTTC
14	-	-	TRBV18	TRBJ2-2	CASSPPPNTGELFF	TGTGCCAGCTCACCACCGCCGAACACCGGGGAGCTGTTTTTT
18	-	-	TRBV4-2	TRBJ2-2	CASSQDRGRGPDTGELFF	TGTGCCAGCAGCCAAGATCGGGGCCGGGGCCCGGACACCGGGGAGCTGTTTTTT
19	TRBD2	-	TRBV10-3	TRBJ2-1	CAISEAGTSGSRSYNEQFF	TGTGCCATCAGTGAGGCCGGGACTAGCGGGAGTAGGTCCTACAATGAGCAGTTCTTC
13	TRBD2	-	TRBV11-2	TRBJ2-7	CASSLVREGEQYF	TGTGCCAGCAGCTTAGTGCGGGAGGGCGAGCAGTACTTC
11	TRBD1	-	TRBV28	TRBJ1-2	CASQGAYGYTF	TGTGCCAGCCAGGGGGCCTATGGCTACACCTTC